The 30 T cell receptor beta chains in this list originate from one sample, sequenced in a study of regulatory T cells in long-lasting Graves disease. Sample time point: persistent/refractory GD, antithyroid drugs over 5 years with positive TRAb. From RNA extracted from PBMCs, the TCR library was made. HTBI primers from iRepertoire and Arm-PCR of CDR3 regions yielded the TCR beta libraries. TCRdb recomputed calls from the multiplex PCR reads with MiXCR, one row per CDR3 protein. The sample contains almost 350,000 distinct CDR3 sequences, around 19% of which appear only once. Sequenced material: peripheral blood mononuclear cells (PBMCs), taken when the disease was refractory, from a patient treated with antithyroid drugs. All receptors come from a female donor with Graves disease.

For this clonotype: A read error is possible here, since a much larger clone lies one base away. This chain links TRBV19 with TRBJ1-1; possible D gene TRBD1, 5 bases. The V gene's germline CDR1 is LNHDA and CDR2 SQIVND (reference sequence). Trimming stripped 3 bases from V and 1 base from J, with 15 bases between. This CDR3 has 16 residues. The CDR3, as DNA: TGTGCCAGTAGTATTCAGCAGGAACAGGAGAACACTGAAGCTTTCTTT. This gives the protein CASSIQQEQENTEAFF.

There are many counts of this clonotype. The DNA of the CDR3 is TGTGCCAGCAGTCCCGGGCGGGATCAGCCCCAGCATTTT. Translation gives CASSPGRDQPQHF. The chain joins TRBV28 to TRBJ1-5; unclear D gene. From germline, CDR1 is MDHEN and CDR2 SYDVKM. The CDR3 length is 13 residues. V lost 5 bases to trimming and J lost 5 bases, with 10 bases between them.

The chain combines TRBV20-1 with TRBJ1-5, with a weak D call TRBD1 (5 bases). Germline V CDR1 and CDR2: DFQATT, SNEGSKA (reference sequence). Trimming removed 2 bases from V and 1 base from J, with 9 bases in between. The CDR3 length is 14 residues. The CDR3 nucleotides are TGCAGTGCTAGATCCGGGGGGAGCAATCAGCCCCAGCATTTT. This translates into CSARSGGSNQPQHF.

This clonotype occurred many times. The chain couples TRBV12-3 or TRBV12-4 to TRBJ1-5; D ambiguous. The CDR3 length is 15 residues. V was pared by 7 bases and J by 0 bases, with 13 bases between. The CDR3 DNA reads as TGTGCCAGCACCTTTACCCGACGTAGCAATCAGCCCCAGCATTTT. This codes for CASTFTRRSNQPQHF.

The J gene is TRBJ2-1, the V gene TRBV20-1, with 10 bases fitting TRBD2. The CDR3 runs to 13 residues. Germline V gene lookup returns CDR1 DFQATT and CDR2 SNEGSKA (reference sequence). Trimming at V came to 5 bases and at J to 6 bases, leaving 4 bases not matched to a gene. The CDR3 DNA sequence: TGCAGTGCTGGTTTAGCGGGGGGCAATGAGCAGTTCTTC. Translating it yields CSAGLAGGNEQFF.

The chain recombines TRBV7-9 with TRBJ2-3, with D uncertain. Germline CDR1 is SEHNR and CDR2 is FQNEAQ (reference sequence). V was clipped by 5 bases and J by 3 bases, with 15 bases between them. The CDR3 is made up of 15 amino acids. CDR3 region: CASSTRHGETDTQYF. CDR3 nucleotides: TGTGCCAGCAGCACCCGACACGGAGAAACAGATACGCAGTATTTT.

CDR3: CASSLDIRGEQYF. Here the CDR3 DNA reads TGTGCCAGCAGTTTAGACATCAGAGGAGAGCAGTACTTC. The J gene is TRBJ2-7, the V gene TRBV28, with D unresolved. The germline V and J ends were trimmed by 2 bases and 7 bases, with 12 bases remaining between them. This CDR3 is built from 13 residues. Per the germline V gene, CDR1 is MDHEN and CDR2 is SYDVKM.

In its sample, this clonotype was seen a few times. A read error may be the cause here, since a much bigger clone is one base away. The chain couples TRBV11-2 to TRBJ1-2; unclear D gene. The CDR3 totals 11 residues. CDR1 and CDR2 (germline): SGHAT, FQNNGV. CDR3 nucleotide sequence: TGTGCCGGCAGCTCGTACGGTGGCTACACCTTC. Amino acid sequence: CAGSSYGGYTF.

This clonotype was seen repeatedly, ten times or more. The rearrangement links TRBV12-3 or TRBV12-4 to TRBJ1-4; 7 positions agree with TRBD1. This CDR3 region has 15 residues. V was clipped by 6 bases and J by 3 bases; unmatched bases: 7. This chain's CDR3 is CASSSWTGPNEKLFF. The CDR3 DNA follows: TGTGCCAGCAGCTCCTGGACAGGACCTAATGAAAAACTGTTTTTT.

The CDR3 sequence is CASSQVLLAGGTGELFF. In nucleotides, the CDR3 is TGTGCCAGCAGCCAAGTACTTCTAGCGGGAGGCACCGGGGAGCTGTTTTTT. The V call is TRBV4-2, the J call TRBJ2-2, with 11 bases aligning to TRBD2. Germline V lookup: CDR1 LGHNA, CDR2 YNFKEQ. CDR3 size: 17 residues. V lost 1 base to trimming and J lost 4 bases; unmatched junction nucleotides: 5.

This clonotype was counted many times. The chain has TRBV6-1 and TRBJ1-4; 8 nucleotides line up with TRBD1. V lost 6 bases to trimming and J lost 8 bases; unmatched junction nucleotides: 11. The CDR3 has 15 amino acids. Germline V gene lookup returns CDR1 MNHNS and CDR2 SASEGT. The CDR3 loop reads CASRAAGTGNEKLFF. In nucleotides, the CDR3 is TGTGCCAGCAGGGCAGCCGGGACAGGAAACGAAAAACTGTTTTTT.

V usage is TRBV6-1 and J usage is TRBJ1-1; 11 nucleotides agree with TRBD1. CDR1 and CDR2 from the germline V gene are MNHNS and SASEGT. With V trimmed by 9 bases and J by 3 bases, 9 bases remained unmatched. The CDR3 loop spans 15 amino acids. CDR3 loop: CASRTGGIGDTEAFF. Here the CDR3 DNA reads TGTGCCAGTCGGACAGGGGGCATTGGGGACACTGAAGCTTTCTTT.

The gene calls are TRBV4-1 and TRBJ1-2; D is unclear. CDR3 length: 16 amino acids. V was shortened by 1 base and J by 0 bases, with 12 bases between the two germline ends. Germline lookup yields CDR1 MGHRA and CDR2 YSYEKL. The DNA for the CDR3 is TGCGCCAGCAGCCAAGTCGGTATGAGGGCTAACTATGGCTACACCTTC. Its protein is CASSQVGMRANYGYTF.

This clonotype has more than one count but fewer than ten. The CDR3 DNA reads as TGTGCCAGCAGACGCGGGACAGTAGGCTTCTATGGCTACACCTTC. As protein: CASRRGTVGFYGYTF. The V gene is TRBV3-1, the J gene TRBJ1-2; 7 nucleotides align to TRBD1. CDR1 LGHDT and CDR2 YNNKEL come from the germline V gene (reference sequence). V gave up 6 bases and J gave up 4 bases; unmatched junction bases: 11. The CDR3 has 15 residues.

This clonotype was seen a handful of times. This chain uses TRBV28 with TRBJ1-1; a weak D match, TRBD1 (5 bases). The CDR3 totals 12 residues. Trimming cost V 7 bases and J 6 bases, with 12 bases left between them. Germline CDR1 is MDHEN and CDR2 is SYDVKM. CDR3 nucleotides: TGTGCCAGCACCTTAGGGGCAGCTGAAGCTTTCTTT. Amino acid sequence: CASTLGAAEAFF. Variable domain in full (rest from reference TRBV28 and TRBJ1-1): DVKVTQSSRYLVKRTGEKVFLECVQDMDHENMFWYRQDPGLGLRLIYFSYDVKMKEKGDIPEGYSVSREKKERFSLILESASTNQTSMYLCASTLGAAEAFFGQGTRLTVV.

There are a few counts of this clonotype. The gene calls are TRBV7-8 and TRBJ1-4; D gene ambiguous. Per the germline V gene, CDR1 is SGHVS and CDR2 is FQNEAQ. Between the trimmed V and J ends, which lost 4 bases and 7 bases, there was a span of 7 bases. This CDR3 is 12 amino acids long. The CDR3 DNA sequence: TGTGCCAGCAGCTCAGACCTTGAAAAACTGTTTTTT. It specifies CASSSDLEKLFF.

This clonotype turned up a few times. The V and J genes are TRBV7-8 and TRBJ2-2; D is possibly TRBD2 (5 bases). CDR3 length equals 14 residues. V lost 8 bases to trimming and J lost 8 bases, with 18 bases between them. CDR1 and CDR2 from the germline V gene are SGHVS and FQNEAQ. The DNA of the CDR3 is TGTGCCAGCTTGCCGTGGGGAGAAGGGGGGGAGCTGTTTTTT. The encoded protein is CASLPWGEGGELFF.

J is TRBJ2-3 and V is TRBV28; 7 bases fit TRBD2. The trim removed 5 bases at V and 6 bases at J, leaving 11 bases unmatched. Germline V gives CDR1 MDHEN, CDR2 SYDVKM. The CDR3 has 15 amino acids. CDR3 DNA: TGTGCCAGCAGTCTAAGAGCGGGATCCTCGGATACGCAGTATTTT. Amino acid sequence: CASSLRAGSSDTQYF.

This clonotype was seen repeatedly, ten times or more. The V and J genes are TRBV6-2 or TRBV6-3 and TRBJ2-6, with D tentatively TRBD2 (6 bases). V lost 8 bases and J 4 bases, leaving 12 bases between the germline ends. The CDR3 runs to 14 residues. In germline, CDR1 is MNHEY, CDR2 SVGEGT. The CDR3 spells CASEEGPGANVLTF. DNA of the CDR3: TGTGCCAGCGAGGAGGGGCCCGGGGCCAACGTCCTGACTTTC.

This clonotype was detected only a few times. The V call is TRBV6-1, the J call TRBJ1-1; D unclear. With 5 bases removed from V and 3 bases from J, the gap between germline ends came to 10 bases. There are 13 residues in the CDR3. The germline CDR1 and CDR2 sequences are MNHNS and SASEGT. CDR3 amino acids: CASSRKGYTEAFF. DNA of the CDR3: TGTGCCAGCAGTCGGAAGGGTTACACTGAAGCTTTCTTT.

In its sample, this clonotype was seen many times. This rearrangement joins TRBV7-2 to TRBJ2-7; D might be TRBD1 (5 bases). V lost 2 bases, J lost 3 bases, and 8 bases lay in between. Germline V gives CDR1 SGHTA, CDR2 FQGNSA. This CDR3 comprises 13 residues. The CDR3 reads CASSLMGRYEQYF. In DNA, the CDR3 is TGTGCCAGCAGCTTAATGGGGCGCTACGAGCAGTACTTC. Using reference TRBV7-2 and TRBJ2-7 for the parts outside the CDR3, the full variable domain is GAGVSQSPSNKVTEKGKDVELRCDPISGHTALYWYRQSLGQGLEFLIYFQGNSAPDKSGLPSDRFSAERTGGSVSTLTIQRTQQEDSAVYLCASSLMGRYEQYFGPGTRLTVT.

Ten or more counts support this clonotype. The chain uses TRBV7-3 and TRBJ1-1; no definite D call. Trimming removed 5 bases from V and 0 bases from J, with 13 bases in between. CDR1 is SGHTA, CDR2 FQGTGA, per germline. This CDR3 region has 15 residues. CDR3 residues: CASSPRKAMNTEAFF. The CDR3 DNA sequence: TGTGCCAGCAGCCCCAGAAAGGCAATGAACACTGAAGCTTTCTTT.

The CDR3 loop reads CASSDRGLNTGELFF. CDR3 DNA: TGTGCCAGCAGCGACAGGGGACTGAACACCGGGGAGCTGTTTTTT. The genes are TRBV6-1 and TRBJ2-2; 8 nucleotides agree with TRBD1. The CDR3 loop spans 15 amino acids. Germline CDR1 is MNHNS and CDR2 is SASEGT. Unmatched junction bases numbered 4, after V lost 6 bases and J lost 1 base.

The chain recombines TRBV5-6 with TRBJ2-7; 7 bases align to TRBD1. Per the germline V gene, CDR1 is SGHDT and CDR2 is YYEEEE. The CDR3 contains 13 residues. Trimming at V came to 7 bases and at J to 2 bases, leaving 6 bases not matched to a gene. CDR3 in amino acids: CASGHRGPYEQYF. DNA of the CDR3: TGTGCCAGCGGACACAGGGGACCCTACGAGCAGTACTTC.

This clonotype turned up a few times. The rearrangement uses TRBV6-1 and TRBJ2-1; 11 bases match TRBD1. The trim removed 6 bases at V and 9 bases at J, leaving 7 bases unmatched. The CDR3 extends over 14 amino acids. The germline V gene has CDR1 MNHNS and CDR2 SASEGT. The CDR3 region has the DNA TGTGCCAGCAGCGGACAGGGGGCTGCAAGTGAGCAGTTCTTC. The encoded protein is CASSGQGAASEQFF.

Many counts were recorded for this clonotype. The rearrangement joins TRBV7-8 to TRBJ1-5, with D perhaps matching TRBD1 (6 bases). CDR1 and CDR2 from the germline V gene are SGHVS and FQNEAQ. Trimming stripped 3 bases from V and 6 bases from J, with 12 bases between. The CDR3 covers 14 residues. The CDR3 nucleotides read TGTGCCAGCAGCTTCATGGGGGCAGGTCAGCCCCAGCATTTT. It translates to CASSFMGAGQPQHF.

J is TRBJ2-7 and V is TRBV11-2; 9 nucleotides align to TRBD1. There are 15 residues in the CDR3. The V gene end was trimmed by 0 bases and the J gene end by 4 bases; junction bases not matched to a gene: 4. Looked up from germline, CDR1 is SGHAT and CDR2 is FQNNGV. This CDR3 is CASSLDRQGVYEQYF. The CDR3 DNA reads as TGTGCCAGCAGCTTAGATAGACAGGGGGTATACGAGCAGTACTTC.

This sequence joins TRBV12-3 or TRBV12-4 and TRBJ2-3; D remains unclear. Trimming took off 5 bases at V and 13 bases at J, with 19 bases between the two ends. The CDR3 covers 13 residues. This CDR3 is CASSDQPKVVKYF. The CDR3 DNA follows: TGTGCCAGCAGTGACCAGCCCAAGGTTGTTAAGTATTTT.

This clonotype was observed many times. The chain links TRBV7-3 to TRBJ2-5; 10 bases agree with TRBD1. Germline CDR1 is SGHTA and CDR2 is FQGTGA. After removal of 3 bases from V and 5 bases from J, the junction contained 3 bases not matched to a gene. The CDR3 consists of 14 residues. The CDR3 bases are TGTGCCAGCAGCTTGGGACAGGGGATGGAGACCCAGTACTTC. Amino acids: CASSLGQGMETQYF.

This clonotype has only a few counts. CDR3 bases: TGTGCCAGCACTCGCGGGGGCCCCCTGGGCTACACCTTC. Translated: CASTRGGPLGYTF. The V call is TRBV28, the J call TRBJ1-2; possible D gene TRBD1, 6 bases. Germline V CDR1 and CDR2: MDHEN, SYDVKM. The CDR3 consists of 13 residues. V lost 7 bases, J lost 8 bases, and 17 bases lay in between.